The source of this T cell receptor (beta chain) is a study of CD8 T cells in Susac syndrome. The CDR3 is 15 residues long. The germline CDR1 and CDR2 sequences are SGHRS and YFSETQ. V shed 4 bases, J shed 1 base, and the junction held 7 bases outside the gene matches. From blood CD8+ and CD4+ T cells, TCR beta sequences were generated. Healthy donors were controls matched for age and sex. Negative isolation was used for CD8+ and CD4+ T cells, and FACS enrichment was applied to TEMRA cells. RNA in amounts of about 0.5 to 1 ug was reverse transcribed with random hexamers. Amplification of TCR beta CDR3 across 54 Vbeta and 13 Jbeta was performed with immunoSEQ multiplex PCR. TCRdb independently ran MiXCR on the immunoSEQ multiplex PCR reads; one entry per CDR3 protein. The data contain approximately 190,000 distinct CDR3 sequences, around 93% of them seen just once; the ten biggest clones take up around 0.1%.

The sequencing input was CD4+ T cells from PBMCs. The clonotype originates from a human donor in good health. The rearrangement uses TRBV5-1 and TRBJ1-1; 7 nucleotides agree with TRBD1. CDR3 in amino acids: CASSRQTGPNTEAFF. The CDR3 nucleotides read TGCGCCAGCAGCCGACAGACAGGGCCGAACACTGAAGCTTTCTTT.